A selection of T cell receptor beta chains follows, all from one sample in a study of CD8 T cells in ankylosing spondylitis. TCRdb fed the 5' RACE reads into MiXCR, producing one record per CDR3 protein. The table records some 350,000 distinct CDR3 sequences, 14% to 15% of them present only once. Sequencing was carried out using blood, either unsorted or a sorted T cell fraction (not recorded which). These receptor sequences come from a male donor with ankylosing spondylitis or in good health (not recorded which). Each CDR3 is given with its conserved first and last residue. D genes are given only for firm matches. Clone size is not always given. Where it is, it says once, few, many or a class for expanded clones.

TGTGCCAGCAGTTTAGTGGGGGCCGACGGTACGCAGTATTTT,CASSLVGADGTQYF,TRBJ2-3,.,TRBV12-3/TRBV12-4,.
TGTGCCAGCAGTTCACTGACAGCAACTAATGAAAAACTGTTTTTT,CASSSLTATNEKLFF,TRBJ1-4,.,TRBV12-3/TRBV12-4,many
TGTGCCAGCAGCTTAGCGGGAGGCAACTACAATGAGCAGTTCTTC,CASSLAGGNYNEQFF,TRBJ2-1,.,TRBV7-9,.
TGTGCCAGCAGCTTCCCCAACACCGAGCAGTACTTC,CASSFPNTEQYF,TRBJ2-7,.,TRBV7-8,.
TGCAGCGTCCCCTCGGGGGCGGGGGGCCTCTTAAGCTCCTACAATGAGCAGTTCTTC,CSVPSGAGGLLSSYNEQFF,TRBJ2-1,TRBD2,TRBV29-1,many
TGTGCCAGTAGTATACAGGTTTATGCCGGGGAGCTGTTTTTT,CASSIQVYAGELFF,TRBJ2-2,.,TRBV19,.
TGCGCCAGCAGCTTGTGGCAGGATAGTAGGCAGTATTTT,CASSLWQDSRQYF,TRBJ2-3,.,TRBV5-1,.
TGTGCCAGCAGCGCCCTGACACATGCAACTAATGAAAAACTGTTTTTT,CASSALTHATNEKLFF,TRBJ1-4,.,TRBV5-6,.
TGCGCCAGCAGCCAAGATAGGACTAGCAGAGTCAGCTCGGGAGAGACCCAGTACTTC,CASSQDRTSRVSSGETQYF,TRBJ2-5,TRBD2,TRBV4-1,few
TGTGCCAGCGTAAGCGGGGGGCTCACCGGGGAGCTGTTTTTT,CASVSGGLTGELFF,TRBJ2-2,TRBD2,TRBV2,.